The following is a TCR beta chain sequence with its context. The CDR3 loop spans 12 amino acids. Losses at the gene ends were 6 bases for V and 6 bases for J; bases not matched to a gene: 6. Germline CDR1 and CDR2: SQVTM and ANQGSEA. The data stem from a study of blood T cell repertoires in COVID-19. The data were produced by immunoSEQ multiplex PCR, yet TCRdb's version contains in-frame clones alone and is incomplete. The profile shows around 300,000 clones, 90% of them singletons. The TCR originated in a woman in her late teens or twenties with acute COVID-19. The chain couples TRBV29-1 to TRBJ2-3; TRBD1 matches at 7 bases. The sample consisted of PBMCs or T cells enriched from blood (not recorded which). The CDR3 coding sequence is TGCAGCGTCGCCCTACAGGGGGATACGCAGTATTTT. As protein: CSVALQGDTQYF.